The entry that follows covers one T cell receptor (beta chain) sequence. Original processing notes: Reference gene primer amplification yielded estimated nucleated cell counts. Only in-frame clones appear in the TCRdb table, and some are missing; sequencing was by immunoSEQ multiplex PCR. The V and J calls and clone size are taken from that table; D and trimming were inferred from the DNA. In the table there are about 200,000 clones, 70% to 90% of which are singletons. The data were taken from a study of blood T cell repertoires in COVID-19. Across the study: Material from acute and convalescent COVID-19 was sourced from the United States, Italy and Spain. The cDNA or gDNA used as material had been derived from T cells, B-cell-depleted T cells, or PBMCs.

This CDR3 contains 13 residues. CDR1 and CDR2 (germline): SNHLY, FYNNEI. V lost 9 bases to trimming and J lost 4 bases; unmatched junction nucleotides: 3. The receptor's source is an elderly woman with acute or convalescent COVID-19. Sequencing used peripheral blood. The chain recombines TRBV2 with TRBJ1-6, with 7 bases lining up with TRBD1. The CDR3 loop is CASGTDYNSPLHF. Here the CDR3 DNA reads TGTGCCAGTGGGACAGATTATAATTCACCCCTCCACTTT.